A selection of T cell receptor beta chains follows, all from one sample in a study of shared clonotypes between healthy human individuals. TCRdb's table, derived via immunoSEQ multiplex PCR, lists solely in-frame clones and lacks some. The sample carries millions of clones, more than 85% recorded once. Source material: naive CD4+ T cells from PBMCs. The receptors here all came from a man younger than 35 in good health. Some clones in this sample may be carry-over from other donors' samples. The CDR3 runs from the conserved cysteine through the conserved F or W. The order of the fields is CDR3 protein, CDR3 DNA, V gene, clone size, D gene, J gene. D genes are given only for firm matches. The size entry is marked missing in some rows and otherwise reads once, few, many or a size class.

CDR3aa: CASSLEGSSTIYF
CDR3nt: TGTGCCAGCAGCTTAGAAGGGTCCTCCACCATATATTTT
v_gene: TRBV7-2
abundance: NA
d_gene: NA
j_gene: TRBJ1-3

CDR3aa: CASSQETGGRYEQYF
CDR3nt: TGCGCCAGCAGCCAAGAAACGGGAGGGAGATACGAGCAGTACTTC
v_gene: TRBV4-3
abundance: NA
d_gene: TRBD2
j_gene: TRBJ2-7

CDR3aa: CASSLPRGTMNTEAFF
CDR3nt: TGTGCCAGCAGCCTCCCCCGGGGTACGATGAACACTGAAGCTTTCTTT
v_gene: TRBV11-2
abundance: NA
d_gene: NA
j_gene: TRBJ1-1

CDR3aa: CASGQRTGRLHF
CDR3nt: TGTGCCAGCGGCCAAAGGACCGGTCGCCTCCACTTT
v_gene: TRBV6-5
abundance: NA
d_gene: NA
j_gene: TRBJ1-6

CDR3aa: CASSIVGLLTGELFF
CDR3nt: TGTGCCAGCTCTATCGTGGGACTCCTCACCGGGGAGCTGTTTTTT
v_gene: TRBV18
abundance: NA
d_gene: NA
j_gene: TRBJ2-2

CDR3aa: CASSPNRENYGYTF
CDR3nt: TGTGCCAGCTCACCCAACAGGGAGAACTATGGCTACACCTTC
v_gene: TRBV18
abundance: NA
d_gene: NA
j_gene: TRBJ1-2

CDR3aa: CASSLGGGSPGESQYF
CDR3nt: TGTGCCAGCAGCTTGGGGGGCGGGAGTCCCGGCGAATCGCAGTATTTT
v_gene: TRBV5-4
abundance: NA
d_gene: TRBD2
j_gene: TRBJ2-3

CDR3aa: CAWKKRGLAGIGEQFF
CDR3nt: TGTGCCTGGAAAAAAAGAGGGCTAGCGGGAATCGGTGAGCAGTTCTTC
v_gene: TRBV30
abundance: NA
d_gene: TRBD2
j_gene: TRBJ2-1

CDR3aa: CASSIATNPGQGNTEAFF
CDR3nt: TGTGCCAGTAGTATAGCCACCAATCCGGGACAGGGGAACACTGAAGCTTTCTTT
v_gene: TRBV19
abundance: NA
d_gene: TRBD1
j_gene: TRBJ1-1

CDR3aa: CASSLQGSGELFF
CDR3nt: TGCGCCAGCAGCCTCCAGGGTAGCGGGGAGCTGTTTTTT
v_gene: TRBV5-1
abundance: NA
d_gene: NA
j_gene: TRBJ2-2

CDR3aa: CASSWGPGVDEQFF
CDR3nt: TGCGCCAGCAGCTGGGGGCCAGGGGTCGATGAGCAGTTCTTC
v_gene: TRBV5-1
abundance: NA
d_gene: NA
j_gene: TRBJ2-1

CDR3aa: CASSLQVRNEQFF
CDR3nt: TGTGCCAGCAGCTTACAAGTTCGCAATGAGCAGTTCTTC
v_gene: TRBV7-2
abundance: NA
d_gene: NA
j_gene: TRBJ2-1

CDR3aa: CASSQDSAAYTEAFF
CDR3nt: TGTGCCAGCAGCCAAGATTCCGCCGCGTACACTGAAGCTTTCTTT
v_gene: TRBV14
abundance: NA
d_gene: NA
j_gene: TRBJ1-1

CDR3aa: CASSLGEYEQYF
CDR3nt: TGTGCCAGCAGTTTAGGGGAGTACGAGCAGTACTTC
v_gene: TRBV28
abundance: few
d_gene: NA
j_gene: TRBJ2-7

CDR3aa: CASSLDSYNEQFF
CDR3nt: TGCGCCAGCAGCTTGGACAGTTACAATGAGCAGTTCTTC
v_gene: TRBV5-1
abundance: few
d_gene: NA
j_gene: TRBJ2-1

CDR3aa: CATSPRPGTGAPTNEKLFF
CDR3nt: TGTGCCACCAGTCCAAGACCCGGGACAGGGGCGCCGACTAATGAAAAACTGTTTTTT
v_gene: TRBV15
abundance: NA
d_gene: TRBD1
j_gene: TRBJ1-4

CDR3aa: CASSRTDRDEQYF
CDR3nt: TGTGCCAGCAGCCGCACGGACAGGGACGAGCAGTACTTC
v_gene: TRBV2
abundance: NA
d_gene: TRBD1
j_gene: TRBJ2-7

CDR3aa: CATGPRDSRTQSTDTQYF
CDR3nt: TGTGCCACCGGTCCCCGGGACTCCAGAACTCAAAGCACAGATACGCAGTATTTT
v_gene: TRBV10-3
abundance: NA
d_gene: NA
j_gene: TRBJ2-3

CDR3aa: CASSQAPTGEQYF
CDR3nt: TGTGCCAGCAGCCAAGCCCCGACCGGCGAGCAGTACTTC
v_gene: TRBV2
abundance: NA
d_gene: NA
j_gene: TRBJ2-7

CDR3aa: CASSFVGTQVNTEAFF
CDR3nt: TGTGCCAGCAGCTTCGTCGGGACACAGGTGAACACTGAAGCTTTCTTT
v_gene: TRBV7-3
abundance: NA
d_gene: NA
j_gene: TRBJ1-1

CDR3aa: CASSSLPDRGGNIQYF
CDR3nt: TGTGCCAGCAGCTCACTACCCGACAGGGGGGGAAACATTCAGTACTTC
v_gene: TRBV5-8
abundance: NA
d_gene: TRBD1
j_gene: TRBJ2-4

CDR3aa: CASSKGSAGVAGPNEQFF
CDR3nt: TGTGCCAGCAGCAAAGGATCGGCAGGGGTCGCTGGCCCAAATGAGCAGTTCTTC
v_gene: TRBV21-1
abundance: NA
d_gene: NA
j_gene: TRBJ2-1

CDR3aa: CASSPHLLSEAFF
CDR3nt: TGTGCCAGCAGCCCGCATCTATTGAGTGAAGCTTTCTTT
v_gene: TRBV9
abundance: NA
d_gene: NA
j_gene: TRBJ1-1

CDR3aa: CASSFPSGDGTGELFF
CDR3nt: TGTGCCAGCAGCTTTCCTTCGGGGGACGGCACCGGGGAGCTGTTTTTT
v_gene: TRBV7-8
abundance: NA
d_gene: NA
j_gene: TRBJ2-2

CDR3aa: CASRTDRGNEKLFF
CDR3nt: TGTGCCAGCAGGACCGACAGGGGGAATGAAAAACTGTTTTTT
v_gene: TRBV28
abundance: NA
d_gene: TRBD1
j_gene: TRBJ1-4

CDR3aa: CASLGQGGTEAFF
CDR3nt: TGTGCCAGCCTCGGACAGGGGGGCACTGAAGCTTTCTTT
v_gene: TRBV6-5
abundance: NA
d_gene: TRBD1
j_gene: TRBJ1-1

CDR3aa: CASSIPGLVNYGYTF
CDR3nt: TGTGCCAGCAGTATTCCGGGGCTCGTTAACTATGGCTACACCTTC
v_gene: TRBV28
abundance: few
d_gene: NA
j_gene: TRBJ1-2

CDR3aa: CASSPIRGNTEAFF
CDR3nt: TGTGCCAGCTCACCCATCAGGGGGAACACTGAAGCTTTCTTT
v_gene: TRBV18
abundance: NA
d_gene: NA
j_gene: TRBJ1-1

CDR3aa: CAWSEKVGNTIYF
CDR3nt: TGTGCCTGGAGTGAGAAAGTTGGAAACACCATATATTTT
v_gene: TRBV30
abundance: NA
d_gene: NA
j_gene: TRBJ1-3

CDR3aa: CASSLRDSFETQYF
CDR3nt: TGTGCCAGCAGCTTACGGGACTCGTTTGAGACCCAGTACTTC
v_gene: TRBV5-4
abundance: NA
d_gene: NA
j_gene: TRBJ2-5

CDR3aa: CATGTGIPYGYTF
CDR3nt: TGTGCCACCGGGACAGGCATTCCCTATGGCTACACCTTC
v_gene: TRBV28
abundance: NA
d_gene: TRBD1
j_gene: TRBJ1-2

CDR3aa: CASRDPRSTDTQYF
CDR3nt: TGTGCCAGCCGGGATCCCCGTAGCACAGATACGCAGTATTTT
v_gene: TRBV6-6
abundance: NA
d_gene: NA
j_gene: TRBJ2-3

CDR3aa: CASSVGLQETQYF
CDR3nt: TGCGCCAGCAGCGTCGGACTGCAAGAGACCCAGTACTTC
v_gene: TRBV5-1
abundance: NA
d_gene: NA
j_gene: TRBJ2-5

CDR3aa: CASSLTLRAGANVLTF
CDR3nt: TGTGCCAGCAGTTTAACATTACGGGCTGGGGCCAACGTCCTGACTTTC
v_gene: TRBV28
abundance: NA
d_gene: NA
j_gene: TRBJ2-6

CDR3aa: CASSGDQGNEKLFF
CDR3nt: TGTGCCAGCAGTGGGGACCAAGGGAATGAAAAACTGTTTTTT
v_gene: TRBV6-1
abundance: NA
d_gene: NA
j_gene: TRBJ1-4

CDR3aa: CSVGGMNTEAFF
CDR3nt: TGCAGCGTAGGGGGGATGAACACTGAAGCTTTCTTT
v_gene: TRBV29-1
abundance: NA
d_gene: NA
j_gene: TRBJ1-1

CDR3aa: CASSPRQDVNIQYF
CDR3nt: TGTGCCAGCAGCCCTCGGCAGGATGTAAACATTCAGTACTTC
v_gene: TRBV9
abundance: NA
d_gene: NA
j_gene: TRBJ2-4

CDR3aa: CASSPRGGSETTEAFF
CDR3nt: TGTGCCAGCAGCCCCCGGGGAGGGTCCGAGACCACTGAAGCTTTCTTT
v_gene: TRBV5-5
abundance: NA
d_gene: NA
j_gene: TRBJ1-1

CDR3aa: CASSVGPAGGSDTQYF
CDR3nt: TGTGCCAGCAGCGTAGGACCAGCGGGAGGTTCAGATACGCAGTATTTT
v_gene: TRBV9
abundance: NA
d_gene: TRBD2
j_gene: TRBJ2-3

CDR3aa: CASSSSGGLHTEAFF
CDR3nt: TGTGCCAGCAGCTCTAGCGGGGGACTTCACACTGAAGCTTTCTTT
v_gene: TRBV7-9
abundance: NA
d_gene: NA
j_gene: TRBJ1-1

CDR3aa: CASNPSGQGYEQYF
CDR3nt: TGCGCCAGCAACCCCTCGGGACAGGGGTACGAGCAGTACTTC
v_gene: TRBV5-1
abundance: NA
d_gene: TRBD1
j_gene: TRBJ2-7

CDR3aa: CASSLSTHLYEQYF
CDR3nt: TGTGCCAGCAGTTTATCCACTCACCTCTACGAGCAGTACTTC
v_gene: TRBV28
abundance: NA
d_gene: NA
j_gene: TRBJ2-7

CDR3aa: CASSWGSNTEAFF
CDR3nt: TGCGCCAGCAGCTGGGGAAGTAACACTGAAGCTTTCTTT
v_gene: TRBV5-1
abundance: NA
d_gene: NA
j_gene: TRBJ1-1

CDR3aa: CASRPLAAYTDTQYF
CDR3nt: TGTGCCAGCAGACCTCTAGCGGCCTACACAGATACGCAGTATTTT
v_gene: TRBV5-4
abundance: once
d_gene: TRBD2
j_gene: TRBJ2-3

CDR3aa: CAWSVTIIAKNIQYF
CDR3nt: TGTGCCTGGAGTGTAACTATCATAGCCAAAAACATTCAGTACTTC
v_gene: TRBV30
abundance: NA
d_gene: NA
j_gene: TRBJ2-4

CDR3aa: CASSLSGPGPTEAFF
CDR3nt: TGTGCCAGCAGTTTATCGGGGCCCGGACCCACTGAAGCTTTCTTT
v_gene: TRBV27
abundance: NA
d_gene: NA
j_gene: TRBJ1-1

CDR3aa: CASSRLAGDPKYTDTQYF
CDR3nt: TGTGCCAGCAGCCGTCTAGCGGGAGACCCGAAATACACAGATACGCAGTATTTT
v_gene: TRBV5-6
abundance: once
d_gene: TRBD2
j_gene: TRBJ2-3

CDR3aa: CASSADFPETQYF
CDR3nt: TGTGCCAGCAGCGCTGACTTCCCAGAGACCCAGTACTTC
v_gene: TRBV11-3
abundance: NA
d_gene: NA
j_gene: TRBJ2-5

CDR3aa: CASSESAKAGELFF
CDR3nt: TGCGCCAGCAGTGAGTCGGCGAAAGCCGGGGAGCTGTTTTTT
v_gene: TRBV10-1
abundance: once
d_gene: NA
j_gene: TRBJ2-2

CDR3aa: CASGLTGTNEQFF
CDR3nt: TGTGCTAGTGGCCTGACAGGGACGAATGAGCAGTTCTTC
v_gene: TRBV12-5
abundance: NA
d_gene: TRBD1
j_gene: TRBJ2-1

CDR3aa: CASSYSTSGYNEQFF
CDR3nt: TGTGCCAGCAGTTACTCTACTAGCGGATACAATGAGCAGTTCTTC
v_gene: TRBV6-6
abundance: NA
d_gene: TRBD2
j_gene: TRBJ2-1

CDR3aa: CASSWGQGNSNYGYTF
CDR3nt: TGTGCCAGCAGCTGGGGACAGGGCAATTCTAACTATGGCTACACCTTC
v_gene: TRBV7-2
abundance: NA
d_gene: TRBD1
j_gene: TRBJ1-2

CDR3aa: CASSLVVTLEGEQYF
CDR3nt: TGTGCCAGCAGCTTAGTGGTGACACTTGAAGGCGAGCAGTACTTC
v_gene: TRBV11-2
abundance: NA
d_gene: NA
j_gene: TRBJ2-7

CDR3aa: CASSPQERGYNYEQYF
CDR3nt: TGTGCCAGCAGCCCCCAGGAGAGAGGATACAACTACGAGCAGTACTTC
v_gene: TRBV21-1
abundance: NA
d_gene: NA
j_gene: TRBJ2-7

CDR3aa: CASSLGTNFYEQYF
CDR3nt: TGTGCCAGCAGCTTAGGGACAAATTTCTACGAGCAGTACTTC
v_gene: TRBV11-2
abundance: NA
d_gene: NA
j_gene: TRBJ2-7